This T cell receptor beta chain was sequenced for a study of cytomegalovirus exposure and HLA in healthy donors. The wider study: Assignment to the Caucasian-associated ancestry cluster applied to over 70% of the approximately 370 genotyped donors.

Study-level points and caveats: Altogether, around 160 TCR beta chains were recorded as cytomegalovirus-associated. Across all donors, roughly uniform sequencing depth was an assumption of the presence/absence analyses.

To note about this clone: Its cognate antigen is unknown.

The CDR3 is 13 amino acids. Germline CDR1 SNHLY, CDR2 FYNNEI. V was shortened by 9 bases and J by 5 bases, with 16 bases between the two germline ends. These donors counted as nominally healthy when sampled, but unrecorded immune exposures were likely. PCR employed 60 Vbeta and 13 Jbeta primers. Measured with immunoSEQ multiplex PCR; TCRdb has only the in-frame clones, and not every one. The sample lists roughly 190,000 clones, more than 75% occurring once. V is TRBV2 and J is TRBJ1-1, with D tentatively TRBD1 (5 bases). The sequence came from a young man in good health and CMV-seronegative. Sequenced: PBMCs. CDR3 loop: CARGVRAGTEAFF. The DNA for the CDR3 is TGTGCCAGGGGGGTCCGGGCGGGGACTGAAGCTTTCTTT.